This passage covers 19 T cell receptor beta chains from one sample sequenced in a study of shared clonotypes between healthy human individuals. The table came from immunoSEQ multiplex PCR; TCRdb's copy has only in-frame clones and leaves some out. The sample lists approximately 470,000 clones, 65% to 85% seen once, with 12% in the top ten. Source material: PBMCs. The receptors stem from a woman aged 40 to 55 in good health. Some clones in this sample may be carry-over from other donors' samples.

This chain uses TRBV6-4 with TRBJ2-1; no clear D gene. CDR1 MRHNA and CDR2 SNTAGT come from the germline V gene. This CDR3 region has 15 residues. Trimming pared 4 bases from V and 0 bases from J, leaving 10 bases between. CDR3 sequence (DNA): TGTGCCAGCAGTGCCTCTGGCGACTCCTACAATGAGCAGTTCTTC. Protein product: CASSASGDSYNEQFF.

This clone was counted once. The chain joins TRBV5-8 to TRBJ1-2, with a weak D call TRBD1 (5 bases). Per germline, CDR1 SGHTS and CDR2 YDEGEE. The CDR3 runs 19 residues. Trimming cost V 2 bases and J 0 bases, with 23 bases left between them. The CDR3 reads CASSFRNRRGQPTNYGYTF. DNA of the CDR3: TGTGCCAGCAGCTTCCGCAACCGCCGGGGCCAGCCAACTAACTATGGCTACACCTTC.

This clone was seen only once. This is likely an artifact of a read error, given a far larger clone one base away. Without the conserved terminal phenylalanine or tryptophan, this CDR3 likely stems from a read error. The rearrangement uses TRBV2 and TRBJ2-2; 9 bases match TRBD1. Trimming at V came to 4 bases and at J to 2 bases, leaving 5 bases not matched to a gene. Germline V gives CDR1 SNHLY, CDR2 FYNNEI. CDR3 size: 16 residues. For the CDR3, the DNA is TGTGCCAGCAGTGGTACAGGGGGCGCAAACACCGGGGAGCTGTTTTCT. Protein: CASSGTGGANTGELFS.

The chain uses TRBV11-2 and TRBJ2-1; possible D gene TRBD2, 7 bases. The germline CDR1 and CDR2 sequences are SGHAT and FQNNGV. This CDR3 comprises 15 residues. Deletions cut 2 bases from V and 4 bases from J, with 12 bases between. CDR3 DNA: TGTGCCAGCAGCTTAAGGGGGAGGGCTTACAATGAGCAGTTCTTC. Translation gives CASSLRGRAYNEQFF.

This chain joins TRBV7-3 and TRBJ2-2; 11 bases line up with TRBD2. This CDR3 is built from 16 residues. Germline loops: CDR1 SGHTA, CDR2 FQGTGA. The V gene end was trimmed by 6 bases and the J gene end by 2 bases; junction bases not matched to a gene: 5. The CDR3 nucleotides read TGTGCCAGCAGACGGGGACTAGCGGCTAACACCGGGGAGCTGTTTTTT. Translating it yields CASRRGLAANTGELFF. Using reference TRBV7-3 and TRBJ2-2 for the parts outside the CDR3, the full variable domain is GAGVSQTPSNKVTEKGKYVELRCDPISGHTALYWYRQSLGQGPEFLIYFQGTGAADDSGLPNDRFFAVRPEGSVSTLKIQRTERGDSAVYLCASRRGLAANTGELFFGEGSRLTVL.

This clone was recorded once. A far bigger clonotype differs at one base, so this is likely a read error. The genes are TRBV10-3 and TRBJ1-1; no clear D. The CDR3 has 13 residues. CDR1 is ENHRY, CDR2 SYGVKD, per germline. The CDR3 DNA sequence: TGTACCATAGCGACATGGAGTGACACTGAAGCTTTCTTT. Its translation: CTIATWSDTEAFF.

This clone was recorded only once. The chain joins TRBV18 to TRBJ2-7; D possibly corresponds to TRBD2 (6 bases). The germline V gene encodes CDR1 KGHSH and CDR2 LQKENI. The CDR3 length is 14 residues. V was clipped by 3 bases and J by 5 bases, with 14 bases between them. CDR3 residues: CASSPSSGGDEQYF. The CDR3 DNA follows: TGTGCCAGCTCACCGTCGTCCGGCGGGGACGAGCAGTACTTC.

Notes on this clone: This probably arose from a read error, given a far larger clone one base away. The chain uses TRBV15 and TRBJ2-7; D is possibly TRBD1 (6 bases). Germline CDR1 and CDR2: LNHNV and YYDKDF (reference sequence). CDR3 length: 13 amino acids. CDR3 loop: CATKETGVHERYF. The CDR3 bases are TGTGCCACCAAGGAGACAGGCGTCCACGAGCGGTACTTC.

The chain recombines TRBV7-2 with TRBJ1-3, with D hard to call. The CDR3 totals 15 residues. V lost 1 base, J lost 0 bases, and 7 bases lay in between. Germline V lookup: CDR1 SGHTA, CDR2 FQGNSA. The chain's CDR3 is CASSLDFLSGNTIYF. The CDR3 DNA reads TGTGCCAGCAGCTTAGATTTCCTCTCTGGAAACACCATATATTTT.

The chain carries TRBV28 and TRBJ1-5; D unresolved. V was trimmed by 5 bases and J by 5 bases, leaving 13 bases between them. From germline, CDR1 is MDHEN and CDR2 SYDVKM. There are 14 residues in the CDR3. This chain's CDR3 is CASSLSDAHQPQHF. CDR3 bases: TGTGCCAGCAGTCTCTCGGACGCTCATCAGCCCCAGCATTTT.

As DNA, the CDR3 is TGTGCCAGTAGTACCTGGGGTAATAATGAAAAACTGTTTTTT. Amino acids: CASSTWGNNEKLFF. The chain joins TRBV19 to TRBJ1-4; D unclear. The CDR3 runs to 14 residues. Germline CDR1 reads LNHDA; CDR2 reads SQIVND (reference sequence). V shed 4 bases and J shed 4 bases, with 10 bases lying between them.

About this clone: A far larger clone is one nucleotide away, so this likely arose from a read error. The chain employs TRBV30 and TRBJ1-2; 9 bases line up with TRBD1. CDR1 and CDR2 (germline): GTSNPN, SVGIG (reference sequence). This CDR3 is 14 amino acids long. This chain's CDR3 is CDWRWTGAGYGYTF. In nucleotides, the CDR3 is TGTGACTGGAGGTGGACAGGGGCGGGCTATGGCTACACCTTC. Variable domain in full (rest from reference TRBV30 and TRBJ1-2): SQTIHQWPATLVQPVGSPLSLECTVEGTSNPNLYWYRQAAGRGLQLLFYSVGIGQISSEVPQNLSASRPQDRQFILSSKKLLLSDSGFYLCDWRWTGAGYGYTFGSGTRLTVV.

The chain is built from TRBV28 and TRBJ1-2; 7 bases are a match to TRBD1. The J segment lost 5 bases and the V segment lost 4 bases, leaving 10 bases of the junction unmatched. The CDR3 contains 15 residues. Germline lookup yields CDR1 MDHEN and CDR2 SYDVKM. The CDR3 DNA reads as TGTGCCAGCAGTTCCAGCTCGACAGGGATATATGGCTACACCTTC. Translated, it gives CASSSSSTGIYGYTF.

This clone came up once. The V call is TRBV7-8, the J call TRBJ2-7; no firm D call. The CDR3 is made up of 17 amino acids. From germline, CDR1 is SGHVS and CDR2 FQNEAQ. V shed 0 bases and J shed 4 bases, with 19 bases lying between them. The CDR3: CASSLASGATGSYEQYF. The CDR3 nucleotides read TGTGCCAGCAGCTTAGCGAGTGGAGCTACCGGATCATACGAGCAGTACTTC.

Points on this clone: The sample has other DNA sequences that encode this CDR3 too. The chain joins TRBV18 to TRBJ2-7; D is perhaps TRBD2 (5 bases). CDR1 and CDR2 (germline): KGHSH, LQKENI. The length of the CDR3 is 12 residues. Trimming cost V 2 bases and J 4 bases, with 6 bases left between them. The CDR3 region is CASSPEGYEQYF. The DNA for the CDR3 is TGTGCCAGCTCACCAGAGGGTTACGAGCAGTACTTC.

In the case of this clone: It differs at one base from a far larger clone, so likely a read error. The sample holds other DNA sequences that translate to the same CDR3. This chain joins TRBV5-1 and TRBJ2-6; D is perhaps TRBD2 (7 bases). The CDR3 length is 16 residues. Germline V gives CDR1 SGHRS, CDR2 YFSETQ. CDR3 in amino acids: CASSTGGLSGANVLTF. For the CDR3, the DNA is TGCGCCAGCAGCACCGGGGGGCTTTCTGGGGCCAACGTCCTGACTTTT.

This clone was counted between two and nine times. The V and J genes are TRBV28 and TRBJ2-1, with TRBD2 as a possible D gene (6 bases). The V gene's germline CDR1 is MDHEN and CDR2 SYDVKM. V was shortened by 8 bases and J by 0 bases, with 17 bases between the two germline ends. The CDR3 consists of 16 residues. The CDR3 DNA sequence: TGTGCCAGCGGCCTCTGGCGGGGTAGCTCCTACAATGAGCAGTTCTTC. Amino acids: CASGLWRGSSYNEQFF.

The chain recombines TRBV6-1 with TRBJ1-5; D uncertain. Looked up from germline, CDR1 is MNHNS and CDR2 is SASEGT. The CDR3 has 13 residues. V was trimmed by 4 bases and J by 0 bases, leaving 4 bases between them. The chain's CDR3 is CASSGYSNQPQHF. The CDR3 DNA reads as TGTGCCAGCAGTGGATATAGCAATCAGCCCCAGCATTTT.

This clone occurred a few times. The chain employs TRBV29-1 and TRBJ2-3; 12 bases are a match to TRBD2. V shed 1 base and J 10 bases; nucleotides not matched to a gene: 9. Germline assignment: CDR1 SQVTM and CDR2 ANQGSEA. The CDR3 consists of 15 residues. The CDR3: CSVEGGLAGWEAQYF. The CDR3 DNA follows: TGCAGCGTTGAAGGAGGACTAGCGGGATGGGAGGCGCAGTATTTT.